These T cell receptor beta chains were read from a single sample in a study of T cell responses to AZD1222 COVID-19 vaccine. Sequenced by immunoSEQ multiplex PCR; TCRdb stores in-frame clones only, minus some. Found here are 110,000 to 150,000 clones, roughly 91% of them singletons; the top ten hold less than 2%. This specimen consisted of peripheral blood, obtained 28 days after the second AZD1222 dose. The origin of the receptors is an adult who received the AZD1222 COVID-19 vaccine. CDR3s include the opening cysteine and the closing phenylalanine or tryptophan. D genes are given only for firm matches. Some rows have no size entry. The others give once, few or many, or a class for an expanded clone.

clone size	CDR3 length	D gene	V gene	J gene	CDR3 DNA	CDR3 protein
.	15	.	TRBV5-6	TRBJ2-3	TGTGCCAGCAGCCCGCCGGAGCGTCTTACAGATACGCAGTATTTT	CASSPPERLTDTQYF
.	15	TRBD1	TRBV6-5	TRBJ1-4	TGTGCCAGCCGCCGGGACAGCGCAACTAATGAAAAACTGTTTTTT	CASRRDSATNEKLFF
.	11	.	TRBV4-1	TRBJ2-1	TGCGCCAGCAGCCCTGGGAATGAGCAGTTCTTC	CASSPGNEQFF
.	15	.	TRBV5-6	TRBJ1-1	TGTGCCAGCACCCCCGAAGGGGTAGGGGACACTGAAGCTTTCTTT	CASTPEGVGDTEAFF
few	13	.	TRBV7-2	TRBJ2-3	TGTGCCAGCAGCTTAGGGAGCACAGATACGCAGTATTTT	CASSLGSTDTQYF
.	16	.	TRBV19	TRBJ2-5	TGTGCCAGTAGTCCATCCGAGAAGGGGATACAAGAGACCCAGTACTTC	CASSPSEKGIQETQYF
.	15	.	TRBV18	TRBJ2-2	TGTGCCAGCTCACATGGACAGCCGAACACCGGGGAGCTGTTTTTT	CASSHGQPNTGELFF
.	15	TRBD1	TRBV2	TRBJ1-2	TGTGCCAGCAGTGAAGCTGGGACAGCTAACTATGGCTACACCTTC	CASSEAGTANYGYTF
.	14	TRBD1	TRBV2	TRBJ1-2	TGTGCCAGCACCAAACAGGGGTCGGGGGATGGCTACACCTTC	CASTKQGSGDGYTF
.	17	TRBD2	TRBV28	TRBJ2-2	TGTGCCAGCAGCCCGCTAGCGGGGGGGCCGAACACCGGGGAGCTGTTTTTT	CASSPLAGGPNTGELFF
.	15	.	TRBV24-1	TRBJ2-7	TGTGCCACCCCTGCCAGTGTCTCAGGGGTTTACGAGCAGTACTTC	CATPASVSGVYEQYF
.	12	TRBD2	TRBV29-1	TRBJ2-1	TGCAGCGTGGGGACTAGCGGGAATGAGCAGTTCTTC	CSVGTSGNEQFF
once	11	.	TRBV20-1	TRBJ1-2	TGCAGTGCTAGCGGAAACTATGGCTACACCTTC	CSASGNYGYTF
few	13	.	TRBV11-1	TRBJ2-3	TGTGCCAGCAGCTTAGGGGCCAGCGCTCCGCAGTATTTT	CASSLGASAPQYF
once	13	.	TRBV15	TRBJ2-7	TGTGCCACCGCCAAAGGGGATTCACCCGAGCAGTACTTC	CATAKGDSPEQYF
.	14	.	TRBV5-1	TRBJ1-3	TGCGCCAGCAGATATACAGGAACTGGAAACACCATATATTTT	CASRYTGTGNTIYF
once	15	.	TRBV7-9	TRBJ2-3	TGTGCCAGCAGCTTAGCCAGGGGTGGAGCAGATACGCAGTATTTT	CASSLARGGADTQYF
.	15	TRBD1	TRBV18	TRBJ1-6	TGTGCCAGCTCACCTAGACAGGGTGATACTTCACCCCTCCACTTT	CASSPRQGDTSPLHF
.	13	TRBD2	TRBV29-1	TRBJ2-1	TGCAGCGCAAAAGCGGGAGGGCCATATGAGCAGTTCTTC	CSAKAGGPYEQFF
.	10	.	TRBV30	TRBJ1-1	TGTGCCTGCTCCGGGACTGAAGCTTTCTTT	CACSGTEAFF
once	13	TRBD1	TRBV11-1	TRBJ1-4	TGTGCCAGCAGCCCAGGGGGAACTGAAAAACTGTTTTTT	CASSPGGTEKLFF
.	15	TRBD2	TRBV13	TRBJ2-7	TGTGCCAGCAGCTTTAGCGGGAGGGGAAACTACGAGCAGTACTTC	CASSFSGRGNYEQYF
.	17	TRBD2	TRBV24-1	TRBJ2-3	TGTGCCACCAGTGATTTCAAGGCTAGCGGGGACACAGATACGCAGTATTTT	CATSDFKASGDTDTQYF
.	14	.	TRBV7-9	TRBJ2-5	TGTGCCAGCAGCTCCTCAGGCGGCGGAGAGACCCAGTACTTC	CASSSSGGGETQYF
.	12	.	TRBV12-3/TRBV12-4	TRBJ1-1	TGTGCCAGCAGAGACAGAAGGACTGAAGCTTTCTTT	CASRDRRTEAFF
.	15	TRBD1	TRBV27	TRBJ1-1	TGTGCCAGCAGCGCCCCGGGACAGGTCGTAACTGAAGCTTTCTTT	CASSAPGQVVTEAFF
.	14	.	TRBV27	TRBJ1-2	TGTGCCAGCAGTTTAAAACCAGGGGTATTCGGCTACACCTTC	CASSLKPGVFGYTF
.	16	TRBD1	TRBV20-1	TRBJ1-5	TGCAGTGCTAGTCAGGGGGCCCCGATACTCAATCAGCCCCAGCATTTT	CSASQGAPILNQPQHF
.	16	TRBD1	TRBV29-1	TRBJ2-3	TGCAGCGTTGAAGATCACCAGGGGGCGGGCACAGATACGCAGTATTTT	CSVEDHQGAGTDTQYF
.	13	TRBD1	TRBV12-3/TRBV12-4	TRBJ1-1	TGTGCCAGCAGTTTGCCAGGGGGCACTGAAGCTTTCTTT	CASSLPGGTEAFF
.	14	.	TRBV18	TRBJ1-2	TGTGCCAGCTCACCACGGGACCGTAACTATGGCTACACCTTC	CASSPRDRNYGYTF
.	16	.	TRBV6-5	TRBJ2-2	TGTGCCAGCAGTTACTCGGGGGAAGCTTACACCGGGGAGCTGTTTTTT	CASSYSGEAYTGELFF
.	13	.	TRBV12-3/TRBV12-4	TRBJ1-1	TGTGCCAGCAGTTTAGGGCAAAACACTGAAGCTTTCTTT	CASSLGQNTEAFF
.	15	.	TRBV6-1	TRBJ2-7	TGTGCCAGCAGTGAAGCTGCGGACAGCTCCTACGAGCAGTACTTC	CASSEAADSSYEQYF
.	15	.	TRBV10-2	TRBJ2-3	TGCGCCAGCACCAGCCCCGGTTCTAGCACAGATACGCAGTATTTT	CASTSPGSSTDTQYF
.	15	.	TRBV4-1	TRBJ1-1	TGCGCCAGCAGCCAACCTACCCAGGGAGATACTGAAGCTTTCTTT	CASSQPTQGDTEAFF
.	13	.	TRBV6-4	TRBJ2-3	TGTGCCAGCAGTAGACAGGTCACAGATACGCAGTATTTT	CASSRQVTDTQYF
once	14	.	TRBV6-5	TRBJ1-2	TGTGCCAGCAGTTACTCGGCGGGGAACTATGGCTACACCTTC	CASSYSAGNYGYTF
once	17	TRBD2	TRBV5-1	TRBJ2-3	TGCGCCAGCAGCCCCTACGGCGGGGGGCCAGACCCAGATACGCAGTATTTT	CASSPYGGGPDPDTQYF
.	15	TRBD1	TRBV4-2	TRBJ1-4	TGTGCCAGCAGCCAAGGGACAGGGGCTAATGAAAAACTGTTTTTT	CASSQGTGANEKLFF
.	14	.	TRBV6-5	TRBJ1-2	TGTGCCAGCAAGCGGCCAGGGAAGAACTATGGCTACACCTTC	CASKRPGKNYGYTF
.	14	TRBD1	TRBV9	TRBJ1-1	TGTGCCAGTCGCCTGGGGACAGGGCGAACTGAAGCTTTCTTT	CASRLGTGRTEAFF
.	14	.	TRBV19	TRBJ1-2	TGTGCCAGTAGTAGAGGGACGGCTAACTATGGCTACACCTTC	CASSRGTANYGYTF
.	13	.	TRBV12-5	TRBJ1-2	TGTGCTAGTGGTTTTTCAAAAGGCGCTGGCTACACCTTC	CASGFSKGAGYTF
few	13	.	TRBV7-9	TRBJ1-1	TGTGCCAGCAGCCACATTCGTCAATATGAAGCTTTCTTT	CASSHIRQYEAFF